This T cell receptor beta chain was sequenced during a study of CD8 T cells in ankylosing spondylitis. The CDR3 has 16 residues. V lost 5 bases, J lost 8 bases, and 13 bases stayed unmatched. The germline CDR1 and CDR2 sequences are MGHDK and SYGVNS. Turning to this clonotype: The antigen is undetermined.

Points from the study as a whole: A TCR beta motif made of fewer than 10 highly homologous variants seemed typical of ankylosing spondylitis blood. The authors reported significant enrichment of disease-linked clones in matched ankylosing spondylitis synovial fluid. CD8+ by phenotype, disease-linked clones were relatively rare in peripheral blood. Prior work had noted some motif variants in reactive arthritis blood and synovial fluid.

Each CDR3 protein gets one entry after TCRdb re-called the 5' RACE reads with MiXCR. The sample lists hundreds of thousands of distinct CDR3 sequences; 17% were seen once. The rearrangement links TRBV25-1 to TRBJ2-1, with 9 bases matching TRBD1. Sequencing input: blood, either unsorted or a sorted T cell fraction (not recorded which). The sequence came from a male donor with ankylosing spondylitis. CDR3 DNA: TGTGCCAGCAGTCCATCGGGGACAGGGAGGTCCCATGAGCAGTTCTTC. Residues: CASSPSGTGRSHEQFF.